The clone carrying this T cell receptor beta chain has just a few counts. The CDR3 runs 15 residues. Trimming stripped 3 bases from V and 2 bases from J, with 13 bases between. The V gene's germline CDR1 is PRHDT and CDR2 FYEKMQ (reference sequence). TCRdb re-called the RT-PCR reads through MiXCR, storing one row per CDR3 protein. In the table there are about 960,000 distinct CDR3 sequences, 15% to 20% of which are singletons. The entry originates in a study of patients and donors after allogeneic stem cell transplantation. The chain recombines TRBV13 with TRBJ2-5, with D possibly TRBD2 on 6 matching bases. The receptor was derived from a human donor who was either an allogeneic HSCT recipient or a stem cell or donor lymphocyte infusion donor (not recorded which). It is not recorded whose cells these are; they may come from a transplant donor. The specimen was blood, either unsorted or a sorted T cell fraction (not recorded which). The CDR3 DNA sequence: TGTGCCAGCAGCTTTTCAAGGACTACTCAAGAGACCCAGTACTTC. This translates into CASSFSRTTQETQYF.